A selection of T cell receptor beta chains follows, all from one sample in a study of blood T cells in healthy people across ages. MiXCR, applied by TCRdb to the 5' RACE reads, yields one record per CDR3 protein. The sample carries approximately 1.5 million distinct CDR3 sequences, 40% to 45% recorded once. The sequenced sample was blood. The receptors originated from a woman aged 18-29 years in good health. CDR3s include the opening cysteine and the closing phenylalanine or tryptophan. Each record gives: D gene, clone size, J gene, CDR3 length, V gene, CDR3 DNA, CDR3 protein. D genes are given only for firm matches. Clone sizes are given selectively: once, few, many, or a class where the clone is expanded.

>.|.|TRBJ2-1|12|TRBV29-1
TGCAGCGTTGAGGGGGCTTCGGAGACCCAGTTCTTC
CSVEGASETQFF
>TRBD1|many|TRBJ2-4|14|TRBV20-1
TGCAGTGCTTATGGACAGGCAATCAAAAACATTCAGTACTTC
CSAYGQAIKNIQYF
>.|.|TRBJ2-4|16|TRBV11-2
TGTGCCAGCAGCTTAGTGGCGGGACTAGCCAAAAACATTCAGTACTTC
CASSLVAGLAKNIQYF
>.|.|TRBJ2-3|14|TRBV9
TGTGCCAGCACCAAGGAGTGGGGCACAGATACGCAGTATTTT
CASTKEWGTDTQYF
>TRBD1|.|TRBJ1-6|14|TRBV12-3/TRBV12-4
TGTGCCAGCAGTCGACAGGGGGTAGATTCACCCCCCCACTTT
CASSRQGVDSPPHF
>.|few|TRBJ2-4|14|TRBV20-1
TGCAGTGCTAGAGATCGGGCCAGGGCTGACGGGGAGTACTTC
CSARDRARADGEYF
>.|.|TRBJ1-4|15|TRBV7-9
TGTGCCAGCAGCTTAATCGGGACTACAAATGAAAAACTGTTTTTT
CASSLIGTTNEKLFF
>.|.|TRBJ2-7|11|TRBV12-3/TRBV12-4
TGTGCCAGCACCCTAGGACTAAACCAGTACTTC
CASTLGLNQYF
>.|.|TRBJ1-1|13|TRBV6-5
TGTGCCAGCAGTCCGAGAATGGACACTGAAGCTTTCTTT
CASSPRMDTEAFF
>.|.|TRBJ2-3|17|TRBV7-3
TGTGCCAGCAGCTTACTCCCCAGGAGGATGGGCACAGATACGCAGTATTTT
CASSLLPRRMGTDTQYF
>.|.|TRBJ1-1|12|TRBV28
TGTGCCAGTATGGGTCCGAACACTGAAGCTTTCTTT
CASMGPNTEAFF
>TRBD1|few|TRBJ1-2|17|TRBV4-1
TGCGCCAGCAGCCAAGCGGGTACAGGGGTTACAGACTATGGCTACACCTTC
CASSQAGTGVTDYGYTF
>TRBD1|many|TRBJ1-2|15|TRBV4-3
TGCGCCAGCAGCCAAGAACAGGGGATAGCCTATGGCTACACCTTC
CASSQEQGIAYGYTF
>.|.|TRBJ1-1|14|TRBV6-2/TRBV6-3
TGTGCCAGCAGTTACAGGCCAGAGGTAACTGAAGCTTTCTTT
CASSYRPEVTEAFF
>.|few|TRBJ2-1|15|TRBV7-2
TGTGCCAGCAGCTTGACAGGCCCATTCATCAATGAGCAGTTCTTC
CASSLTGPFINEQFF
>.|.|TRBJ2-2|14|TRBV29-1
TGCAGCGTTGTTGGGGGTCTTAACTCCGGGGAGCTGTTTTTT
CSVVGGLNSGELFF
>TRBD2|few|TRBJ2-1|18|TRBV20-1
TGCAGTGCTAGAGATTTGAGGCTAGCGGGAGGGTTTTACAATGAGCAGTTCTTC
CSARDLRLAGGFYNEQFF
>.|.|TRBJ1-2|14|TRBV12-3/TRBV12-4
TGTGCCAGCAGTTTGGCAGGTTTTGGGTATGGCTACACCTTC
CASSLAGFGYGYTF
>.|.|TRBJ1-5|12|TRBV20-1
TGCAGTGCTAGTAACAGCTATCAGCCCCAGCATTTT
CSASNSYQPQHF
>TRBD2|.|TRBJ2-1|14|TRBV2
TGTGCCAGCACCGGACTAGCGGCCTACAATGAGCAGTTCTTC
CASTGLAAYNEQFF
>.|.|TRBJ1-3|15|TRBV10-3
TGTACCATCAGTGAGTCGGAGGGTCCTGGAAACACCATATATTTT
CTISESEGPGNTIYF
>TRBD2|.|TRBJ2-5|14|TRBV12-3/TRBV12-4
TGTGCCAGCACCAAGACTAGCGGTAACAATGAGCAGTACTTC
CASTKTSGNNEQYF
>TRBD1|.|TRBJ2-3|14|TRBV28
TGTGCCAGCAGTGGGGACAGGGGCACAGATACGCAGTATTTT
CASSGDRGTDTQYF
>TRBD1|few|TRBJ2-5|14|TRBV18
TGTGCCAGCTCACGGAGACAGGGGACAGAGACCCAGTACTTC
CASSRRQGTETQYF
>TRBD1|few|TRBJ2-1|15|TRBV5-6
TGTGCCAGCAGCTTAGGACAGGGCCCCCGTCCTGAGCAGTTCTTC
CASSLGQGPRPEQFF
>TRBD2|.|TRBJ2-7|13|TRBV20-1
TGCAGTGCTCGTAGCGGGAGCTCCTACGAGCAGTACTTC
CSARSGSSYEQYF
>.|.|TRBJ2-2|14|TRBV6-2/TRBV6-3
TGTGCCAGCAGTGACAGTACAGGGTCCGGGGAGCTGTTTTTT
CASSDSTGSGELFF
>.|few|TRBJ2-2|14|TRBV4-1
TGCGCCAGCAGCCAGTCAGGTAGCACCGGGGAGCTGTTTTTT
CASSQSGSTGELFF
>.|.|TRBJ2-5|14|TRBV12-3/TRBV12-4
TGTGCCAGCAGTCACCCGGGGCTAGAGGAGACCCAGTACTTC
CASSHPGLEETQYF
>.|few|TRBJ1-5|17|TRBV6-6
TGTTCCCGTCGGTTTGGAGGGGCTGATCTTGCTAATCAGCCCCAGCATTTT
CSRRFGGADLANQPQHF
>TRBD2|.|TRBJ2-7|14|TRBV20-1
TGCAGTGCTAAGGGACTACCTAACTCCTACGAGCAGTACTTC
CSAKGLPNSYEQYF
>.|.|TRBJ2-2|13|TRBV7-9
TGTGCCAGCAAAATACAGGGCACCGGGGAGCTGTTTTTT
CASKIQGTGELFF
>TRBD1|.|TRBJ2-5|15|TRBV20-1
TGCAGTGCTAGAGAGGACAGGGATTATATGGAGACCCAGTACTTC
CSAREDRDYMETQYF
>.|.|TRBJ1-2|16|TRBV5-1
TGCGCCAGCAGAACCGGGACCTCACTTGAGCCCTATGGCTACACCTTC
CASRTGTSLEPYGYTF
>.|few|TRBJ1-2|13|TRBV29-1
TGCAGCGTTGAAGGAGGCCAGGGCTATGGCTACACCTTC
CSVEGGQGYGYTF
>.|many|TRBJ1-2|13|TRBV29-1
TGCAGCGTTCCCCACACAGGGCCCGATGGCTACACCTTC
CSVPHTGPDGYTF
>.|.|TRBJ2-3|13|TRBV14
TGTGCCGGCAGGGCAGGAGGGGAGTATACGCAGTATTTT
CAGRAGGEYTQYF
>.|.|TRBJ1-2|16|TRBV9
TGTGCCAGCAGCGACCAAGGCAGGGACGCTGACTATGGCTACACCTTC
CASSDQGRDADYGYTF
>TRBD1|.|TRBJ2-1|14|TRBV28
TGTGCCAGCAGTTTGGACAGGGGAAAAAATGAGCAGTTCTTC
CASSLDRGKNEQFF
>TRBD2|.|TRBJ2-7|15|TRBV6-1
TGTGCCAGCAGTGAAGAGGCGGGAGCCTACAATGAGCAGTACTTC
CASSEEAGAYNEQYF
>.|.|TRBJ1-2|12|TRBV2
TGTGCCAGCAGTGAGAGGCTCTATGGCTACACCTTC
CASSERLYGYTF
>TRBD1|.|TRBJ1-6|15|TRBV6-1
TGTGCCAGCAGTGAAGGGACAGGCCTTAATTCACCCCTCCACTTT
CASSEGTGLNSPLHF
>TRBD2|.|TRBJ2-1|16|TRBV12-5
TGTGTTAGTGGTTTACTCCTAGCGGGGGGGCGATATGAGCAGTTCTTC
CVSGLLLAGGRYEQFF
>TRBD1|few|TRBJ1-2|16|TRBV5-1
TGCGCCAGCAGCTTGGCCCGGGACAGGGTCGACTATGGCTACACCTTC
CASSLARDRVDYGYTF
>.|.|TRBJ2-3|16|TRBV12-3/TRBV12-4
TGTGCCAGCAGTTTGTTCGAGATATTTAGCACAGATACGCAGTATTTT
CASSLFEIFSTDTQYF
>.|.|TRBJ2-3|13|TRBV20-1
TGCAGTGCTCTGGACCTAAAGACAGATACGCAGTATTTT
CSALDLKTDTQYF
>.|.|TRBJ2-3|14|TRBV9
TGTGCCAGCAGCGTAGCCCCTAAGACAGATACGCAGTATTTT
CASSVAPKTDTQYF
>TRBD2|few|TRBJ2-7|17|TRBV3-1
TGTGCCAGCAGCCAACACTCCCCAACTAGCGGTCCCTACGAGCAGTACTTC
CASSQHSPTSGPYEQYF
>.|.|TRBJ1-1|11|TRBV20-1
TGCAGTGCCTATAGTCGGACTGAAGCTTTCTTT
CSAYSRTEAFF
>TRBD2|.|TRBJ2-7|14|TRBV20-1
TGCAGTGCTGCTAGCGGGTCGAGCTTCTACGAGCAGTACTTC
CSAASGSSFYEQYF
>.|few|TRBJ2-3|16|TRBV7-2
TGTGCCAGCAGCTTAACGACTAGGGAGGCTACAGATACGCAGTATTTT
CASSLTTREATDTQYF
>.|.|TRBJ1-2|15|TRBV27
TGTGCCAGCAGTTTATCGACAGCCCTTGGTTGGGGCTACACCTTC
CASSLSTALGWGYTF
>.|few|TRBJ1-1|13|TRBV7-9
TGTGCCAGCAGCTTCGGACAAGCTCGGGAAGCTTTCTTT
CASSFGQAREAFF
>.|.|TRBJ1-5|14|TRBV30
TGTGCCTGGAGTGTTGAACAATGCCGTGGGCCCCAGCATTTT
CAWSVEQCRGPQHF
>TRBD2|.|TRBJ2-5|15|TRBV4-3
TGCGCCAGCAGCCAAGACCGCGGGGGTTACAATGAGCAGTACTTC
CASSQDRGGYNEQYF
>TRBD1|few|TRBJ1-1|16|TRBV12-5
TGTGCTAGTGGTTTGGTACTAGGGGGCGCTGTTACTGAAGCTTTCTTT
CASGLVLGGAVTEAFF